One sample yielded the 25 T cell receptor beta chains listed below, sequenced in a study of beta chain features in type 1 diabetes. No antigen has been identified for these receptors. The isolated RNA, all of it, was reverse transcribed, so expressed TCRB transcripts were what got sequenced. The repertoire was sequenced with immunoSEQ multiplex PCR; TCRdb's copy has only in-frame clones and lacks some. The sample lists tens of thousands of clones, 69% seen once, with 4.2% in the top ten. Study conclusions and caveats: Type 1 diabetes patients had moderately but significantly shorter TCRB CDR3s in all four CD4+ subsets.

The sequenced sample consisted of Tregs from blood. The receptors here all came from a man aged 18 to 29 with type 1 diabetes.

In its sample, this clone was seen a few times. The chain employs TRBV4-1 and TRBJ2-3; 7 nucleotides align to TRBD2. The CDR3 is 16 amino acids. Losses at the gene ends were 1 base for V and 3 bases for J; bases not matched to a gene: 7. Germline V gene sequence: CDR1 MGHRA, CDR2 YSYEKL. The CDR3 nucleotides read TGCGCCAGCAGCCAAGGGCGGCGGGAGCGAACAGATACGCAGTATTTT. Translation gives CASSQGRRERTDTQYF.

This chain uses TRBV7-9 with TRBJ1-2, with D unclear. The germline V and J ends were trimmed by 1 base and 3 bases, with 6 bases remaining between them. CDR1 is SEHNR and CDR2 is FQNEAQ in the germline V gene (reference sequence). The CDR3 covers 13 residues. CDR3 DNA sequence: TGTGCCAGCAGCTTAGGGCGGGACTATGGCTACACCTTC. This encodes CASSLGRDYGYTF.

The chain combines TRBV7-9 with TRBJ2-6; D gene unclear. Germline CDR1 SEHNR, CDR2 FQNEAQ (reference sequence). Between the trimmed V and J ends, which lost 8 bases and 0 bases, there was a span of 11 bases. This CDR3 is built from 15 residues. CDR3 sequence (DNA): TGTGCCAGCGGCACCCCCTTCTCTGGGGCCAACGTCCTGACTTTC. It codes for CASGTPFSGANVLTF.

This chain links TRBV19 with TRBJ2-7, with 11 positions matching TRBD2. Germline V gene data show CDR1 as LNHDA and CDR2 as SQIVND (reference sequence). With 1 base clipped from V and 3 bases from J, the junction kept 2 bases outside the gene matches. This CDR3 contains 15 residues. The CDR3 loop is CASSIGLAGGYEQYF. The CDR3 DNA reads as TGTGCCAGTAGTATAGGTCTAGCGGGGGGCTACGAGCAGTACTTC.

The chain recombines TRBV11-2 with TRBJ2-7; possibly TRBD1 for D (5 bases). CDR3 length: 18 residues. The ends were cut back, 5 bases at V and 5 bases at J, with 28 bases in the middle. Germline V gene data show CDR1 as SGHAT and CDR2 as FQNNGV. The CDR3 region has the DNA TGTGCCAGCAGCGATCCCTCTCCCTTTTATGACAGTACCGACGAGCAGTACTTC. Translated, it gives CASSDPSPFYDSTDEQYF.

This clone was seen a handful of times. The rearrangement links TRBV4-3 to TRBJ2-3; 7 bases fit TRBD1. The CDR3 is made up of 14 amino acids. The trim removed 2 bases at V and 3 bases at J, leaving 2 bases unmatched. Germline CDR1 is LGHNA and CDR2 is YSLEER. CDR3 DNA sequence: TGCGCCAGCAGCCAACAGACAGGGACAGATACGCAGTATTTT. Protein sequence: CASSQQTGTDTQYF.

The chain joins TRBV6-5 to TRBJ2-2; TRBD1 matches 8 bases. This CDR3 is built from 15 residues. With V trimmed by 2 bases and J by 5 bases, 4 bases remained unmatched. Per germline, CDR1 MNHEY and CDR2 SVGAGI. The CDR3 nucleotides are TGTGCCAGCAGTTACAACAACAGGGGGACCGGGGAGCTGTTTTTT. It is translated as CASSYNNRGTGELFF.

The V gene is TRBV10-2, the J gene TRBJ2-5, with 13 bases matching TRBD2. The J call may be incorrect, as the DNA end agrees better with TRBJ2-7. The CDR3 is 16 residues long. Germline V gene lookup returns CDR1 WSHSY and CDR2 SAAADI. The CDR3 DNA reads TGCGCCAGCAAGGGACTAGCGGGGCAACTCTCCTACGAGCAGTACTTC. It is translated as CASKGLAGQLSYEQYF.

To note about this clone: Its ends do not fully match the called genes, so a read error is possible. The chain links TRBV11-2 to TRBJ2-7; D is ambiguous. Germline V lookup: CDR1 SGHAT, CDR2 FQNNGV. The CDR3 contains 14 residues. In DNA form, the CDR3 reads TGTGCCAGCAGCCTAGATGGGCCTTCCTACGAGCAGTACTTC. The encoded protein is CASSLDGPSYEQYF.

The V call is TRBV5-6, the J call TRBJ1-1; unclear D gene. Germline V gene lookup returns CDR1 SGHDT and CDR2 YYEEEE. The V gene lost 6 bases and the J gene lost 0 bases, with 9 bases spanning the gap. The CDR3 consists of 13 residues. CDR3 nucleotide sequence: TGTGCCAGCACGCGACTGATGAACACTGAAGCTTTCTTT. Amino acid sequence: CASTRLMNTEAFF.

The rearrangement uses TRBV6-1 and TRBJ2-1; unclear D gene. The CDR3 extends over 14 amino acids. Germline CDR1 MNHNS, CDR2 SASEGT. The V gene lost 5 bases and the J gene lost 4 bases, with 12 bases spanning the gap. Here the CDR3 DNA reads TGTGCCAGCAGTCACCCTATTAGATACAATGAGCAGTTCTTC. Encoded protein: CASSHPIRYNEQFF.

This sequence joins TRBV2 and TRBJ2-7, with 7 bases lining up with TRBD2. Trimming removed 3 bases from V and 2 bases from J; junction bases left unmatched: 7. The length of the CDR3 is 15 residues. Germline V CDR1 and CDR2: SNHLY, FYNNEI. CDR3 coding DNA: TGTGCCAGCAGTGACTTCTCTAGCGGCGCCTACGAGCAGTACTTC. Encoded protein: CASSDFSSGAYEQYF.

The chain has TRBV15 and TRBJ1-2; TRBD1 agrees at 12 bases. Losses at the gene ends were 3 bases for V and 4 bases for J; bases not matched to a gene: 3. CDR1 is LNHNV, CDR2 YYDKDF, per germline (reference sequence). This CDR3 has 15 amino acids. The CDR3 loop is CATSSGTGGFYGYTF. CDR3 bases: TGTGCCACCAGCAGCGGGACAGGGGGCTTCTATGGCTACACCTTC.

V usage is TRBV9 and J usage is TRBJ1-2; no firm D call. CDR1 and CDR2 from the germline V gene are SGDLS and YYNGEE. The germline V and J ends were trimmed by 8 bases and 6 bases, with 14 bases remaining between them. This CDR3 has 12 residues. This CDR3 is CASFSEVNGYTF. The CDR3, as DNA: TGTGCCAGTTTTAGTGAGGTTAATGGCTACACCTTC.

The CDR3 sequence is CASSASRDYGYTF. The CDR3 region has the DNA TGCGCCAGCAGTGCGTCCAGGGACTATGGCTACACCTTC. J is TRBJ1-2 and V is TRBV10-2; perhaps TRBD1 as D (5 bases). The CDR3 sequence is 13 residues long. V dropped 4 bases and J dropped 3 bases, with 9 bases sitting between them. Germline V gene data show CDR1 as WSHSY and CDR2 as SAAADI.

V and J are TRBV7-9 and TRBJ2-1; TRBD2 matches 12 bases. There are 15 residues in the CDR3. Trimming removed 5 bases from V and 7 bases from J; junction bases left unmatched: 6. Germline-derived CDR1 and CDR2 are SEHNR and FQNEAQ (reference sequence). The chain's CDR3 is CASSDLAGGRNEQFF. CDR3 sequence (DNA): TGTGCCAGCAGCGACCTAGCGGGGGGGCGGAATGAGCAGTTCTTC.

The CDR3 loop reads CASSIPLTGEQFF. The CDR3 DNA is TGTGCCAGTAGTATCCCCCTTACTGGTGAGCAGTTCTTC. The chain employs TRBV19 and TRBJ2-1, with D uncertain. CDR1 is LNHDA, CDR2 SQIVND, per germline (reference sequence). Trimming pared 3 bases from V and 9 bases from J, leaving 12 bases between. This CDR3 comprises 13 residues.

The CDR3 protein is CASSPRAGNSPLHF. The CDR3 DNA reads as TGCGCCAGCAGCCCAAGGGCGGGTAATTCACCCCTCCACTTT. This chain joins TRBV5-1 and TRBJ1-6; D not resolved. In germline, CDR1 is SGHRS, CDR2 YFSETQ. V was clipped by 4 bases and J by 6 bases, with 11 bases between them. The CDR3 is 14 amino acids.

This chain connects TRBV5-1 to TRBJ2-1; possibly TRBD2 for D (7 bases). Trimming removed 5 bases at V and 6 bases at J, with 18 bases between. The CDR3 loop spans 15 amino acids. Germline V lookup: CDR1 SGHRS, CDR2 YFSETQ. This CDR3 is CASRAWGGAINEQFF. The CDR3 DNA is TGCGCCAGCAGGGCGTGGGGGGGGGCCATCAATGAGCAGTTCTTC.

This rearrangement joins TRBV5-1 to TRBJ2-2; maybe TRBD2 (6 bases). This CDR3 region has 15 residues. CDR1 and CDR2 (germline): SGHRS, YFSETQ. Trimming removed 1 base at V and 1 base at J, with 8 bases between. The CDR3 loop is CASSLTSLNTGELFF. CDR3 in DNA: TGCGCCAGCAGCTTGACTAGCCTGAACACCGGGGAGCTGTTTTTT.

V usage is TRBV5-1 and J usage is TRBJ2-1, with 9 bases lining up with TRBD2. Germline V lookup: CDR1 SGHRS, CDR2 YFSETQ. The CDR3 has 16 residues. V dropped 1 base and J dropped 2; count of bases not matched to a gene: 4. The CDR3 DNA sequence: TGCGCCAGCAGCTTGTCAGCGGGAGGCGCCTACAATGAGCAGTTCTTC. As protein: CASSLSAGGAYNEQFF.

To note about this clone: An end of the junction differs from the germline gene, which may be a read error. The chain is built from TRBV30 and TRBJ2-3; 13 nucleotides match TRBD2. The CDR3 is 13 residues long. CDR1 and CDR2 from the germline V gene are GTSNPN and SVGIG (reference sequence). The CDR3 loop reads CAWMGYGLAGVAF. CDR3 nucleotides: TGTGCCTGGATGGGTTACGGACTAGCGGGAGTAGCTTTT.

The chain has TRBV6-6 and TRBJ1-6, with 11 positions matching TRBD1. V gave up 0 bases and J gave up 9 bases; unmatched junction bases: 4. The V gene's germline CDR1 is MNHNY and CDR2 SVGAGI (reference sequence). CDR3 length: 16 amino acids. The CDR3: CASSYSPDRGLSPLHF. The CDR3, as DNA: TGTGCCAGCAGTTACTCCCCGGACAGGGGGCTTTCACCCCTCCACTTT.

J is TRBJ2-3 and V is TRBV5-1, with 10 positions matching TRBD2. The CDR3 is made up of 15 amino acids. Trimming took 2 bases from V and 4 from J; bases not matched to a gene: 4. Germline values: CDR1 SGHRS, CDR2 YFSETQ. Written as DNA, the CDR3 is TGCGCCAGCAGCTTAGTCACTAGCGGGGCAGATACGCAGTATTTT. Amino acid sequence: CASSLVTSGADTQYF.

This chain connects TRBV30 to TRBJ2-7; weak D call: TRBD2 (5 bases). Germline lookup yields CDR1 GTSNPN and CDR2 SVGIG (reference sequence). V was cut by 3 bases and J by 3 bases, with 15 bases left in between. CDR3 size: 14 residues. The CDR3 spells CAWRPLGSLYEQYF. The CDR3 bases are TGTGCCTGGAGACCGCTAGGGAGCCTCTACGAGCAGTACTTC.